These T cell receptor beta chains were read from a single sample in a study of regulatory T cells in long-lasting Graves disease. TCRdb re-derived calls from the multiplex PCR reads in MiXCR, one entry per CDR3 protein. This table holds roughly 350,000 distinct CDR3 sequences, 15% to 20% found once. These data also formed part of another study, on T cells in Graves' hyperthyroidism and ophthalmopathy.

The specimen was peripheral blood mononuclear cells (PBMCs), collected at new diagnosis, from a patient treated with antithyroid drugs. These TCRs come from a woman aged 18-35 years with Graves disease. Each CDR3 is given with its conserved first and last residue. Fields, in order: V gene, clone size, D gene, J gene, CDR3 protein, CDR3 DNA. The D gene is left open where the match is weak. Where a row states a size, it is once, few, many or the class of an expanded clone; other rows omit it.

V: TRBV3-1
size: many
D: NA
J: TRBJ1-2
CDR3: CASSHGGSQGYTF
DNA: TGTGCCAGCAGCCATGGAGGAAGTCAGGGCTACACCTTC

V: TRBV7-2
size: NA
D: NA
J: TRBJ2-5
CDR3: CASSIYRGNKETQYF
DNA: TGTGCCAGCAGCATCTATCGGGGGAATAAAGAGACCCAGTACTTC

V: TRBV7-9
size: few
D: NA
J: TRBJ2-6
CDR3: CASSGILSSGANVLTF
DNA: TGTGCCAGCAGCGGTATCCTGAGCTCTGGGGCCAACGTCCTGACTTTC

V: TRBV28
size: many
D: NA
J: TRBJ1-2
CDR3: CASSLGGSNRYTF
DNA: TGTGCCAGCAGTTTGGGGGGCTCCAATCGCTACACCTTC

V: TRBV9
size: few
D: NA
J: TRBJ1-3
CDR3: CASSVATGDTIYF
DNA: TGTGCCAGCAGCGTAGCTACGGGTGACACCATATATTTT

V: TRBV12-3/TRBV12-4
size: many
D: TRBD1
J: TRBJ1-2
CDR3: CASRTADRGRRGYTF
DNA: TGTGCCAGCAGAACGGCGGACAGGGGCCGTCGTGGCTACACCTTC

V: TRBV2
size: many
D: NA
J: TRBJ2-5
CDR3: CASKGEEETQYF
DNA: TGTGCCAGCAAAGGGGAGGAAGAGACCCAGTACTTC

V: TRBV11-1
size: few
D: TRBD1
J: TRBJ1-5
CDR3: CASSYSRTGAQPQHF
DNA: TGTGCCAGCAGTTACTCGAGGACAGGGGCTCAACCCCAGCATTTT

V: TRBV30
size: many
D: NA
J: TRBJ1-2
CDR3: CAWSAPLGGEGYGYTF
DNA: TGTGCCTGGAGTGCCCCGTTGGGGGGCGAGGGCTATGGCTACACCTTC

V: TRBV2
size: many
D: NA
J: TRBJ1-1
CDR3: CASTSSGGSWTIGTEAFF
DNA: TGTGCCAGCACGAGTTCCGGGGGCTCTTGGACGATAGGTACTGAAGCTTTCTTT

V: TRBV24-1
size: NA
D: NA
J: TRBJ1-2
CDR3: CATSVPDYGYTF
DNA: TGTGCCACCAGTGTTCCGGACTATGGCTACACCTTC

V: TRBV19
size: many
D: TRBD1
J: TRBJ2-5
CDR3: CASSISTGGRQETQYF
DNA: TGTGCCAGTAGTATCTCGACAGGGGGCCGACAAGAGACCCAGTACTTC

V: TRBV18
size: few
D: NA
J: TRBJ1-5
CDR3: CASSPTSDRPDNQPQHF
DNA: TGTGCCAGCTCACCAACCTCAGACAGGCCAGACAATCAGCCCCAGCATTTT

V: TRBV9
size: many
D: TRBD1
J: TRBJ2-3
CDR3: CASSPAGTGNTDTQYF
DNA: TGTGCCAGCAGCCCAGCGGGGACAGGGAACACAGATACGCAGTATTTT

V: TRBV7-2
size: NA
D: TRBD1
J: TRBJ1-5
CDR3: CASSKTGGSQPQHF
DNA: TGTGCCAGCAGCAAGACAGGGGGCAGTCAGCCCCAGCATTTT

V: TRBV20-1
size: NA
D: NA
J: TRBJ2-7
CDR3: CSAPSESGTGEQYF
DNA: TGCAGTGCCCCTTCCGAGTCGGGCACTGGTGAGCAGTACTTC

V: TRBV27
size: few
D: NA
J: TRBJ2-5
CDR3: CASSLFQEETQYF
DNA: TGTGCCAGCAGTTTGTTTCAGGAAGAGACCCAGTACTTC

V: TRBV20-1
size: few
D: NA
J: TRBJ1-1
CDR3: CSARDPPGRTEAFF
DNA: TGCAGTGCTAGAGATCCCCCAGGGAGAACTGAAGCTTTCTTT

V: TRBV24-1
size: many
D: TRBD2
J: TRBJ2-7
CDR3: CATSDPGGTNPAEQYF
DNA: TGTGCCACCAGTGATCCGGGGGGGACAAACCCGGCCGAGCAGTACTTC

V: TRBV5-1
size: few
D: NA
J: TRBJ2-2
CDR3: CASSEDSAPTGELFF
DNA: TGCGCCAGCAGCGAAGACTCCGCTCCCACCGGGGAGCTGTTTTTT

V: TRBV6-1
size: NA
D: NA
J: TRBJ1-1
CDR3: CASSSRDYTEAFF
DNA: TGTGCCAGCAGTAGCCGGGATTACACTGAAGCTTTCTTT

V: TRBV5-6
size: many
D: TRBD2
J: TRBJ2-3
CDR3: CASSPSGVTDTQYF
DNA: TGTGCCAGCTCCCCTAGCGGGGTCACAGATACGCAGTATTTT

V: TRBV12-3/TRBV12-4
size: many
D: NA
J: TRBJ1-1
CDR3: CASIGLNTEAFF
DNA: TGTGCCAGCATAGGCCTGAACACTGAAGCTTTCTTT

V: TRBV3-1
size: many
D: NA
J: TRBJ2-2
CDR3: CASSQDLVGWAFTGELFF
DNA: TGTGCCAGCAGCCAAGATCTTGTAGGTTGGGCCTTTACCGGGGAGCTGTTTTTT

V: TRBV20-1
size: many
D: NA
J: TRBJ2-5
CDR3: CSAELTGGETQYF
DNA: TGCAGTGCAGAACTGACAGGAGGGGAGACCCAGTACTTC

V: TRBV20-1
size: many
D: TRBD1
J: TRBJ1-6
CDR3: CSAPLRTGPYSPLHF
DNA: TGCAGTGCTCCCCTTCGGACAGGGCCCTATTCACCCCTCCACTTT

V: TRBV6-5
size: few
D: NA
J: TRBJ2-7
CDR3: CASSLIRWGYEQYF
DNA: TGTGCCAGCAGTTTAATCAGGTGGGGGTACGAGCAGTACTTC

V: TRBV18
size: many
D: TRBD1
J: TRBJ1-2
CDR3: CASSPAGTGGGGYTF
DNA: TGTGCCAGCTCACCCGCCGGGACAGGGGGCGGTGGCTACACCTTC

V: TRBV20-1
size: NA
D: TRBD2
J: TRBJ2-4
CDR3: CSATIQRGTKNIQYF
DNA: TGCAGTGCCACAATCCAGCGGGGTACCAAAAACATTCAGTACTTC

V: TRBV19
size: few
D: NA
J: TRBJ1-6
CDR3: CASSTTGAGNSPLHF
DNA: TGTGCCAGTAGTACCACAGGAGCGGGGAATTCACCCCTCCACTTT

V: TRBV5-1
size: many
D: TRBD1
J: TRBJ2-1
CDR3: CASSPGTGGNEQFF
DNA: TGCGCCAGCAGCCCCGGGACAGGGGGCAATGAGCAGTTCTTC

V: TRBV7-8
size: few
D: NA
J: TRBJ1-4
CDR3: CASSSPPGGKLFF
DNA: TGTGCCAGCAGCTCGCCTCCGGGTGGAAAACTGTTTTTT

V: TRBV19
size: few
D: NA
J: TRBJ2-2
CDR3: CASSKEQGYTGELFF
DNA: TGTGCCAGTAGTAAGGAACAGGGATACACCGGGGAGCTGTTTTTT

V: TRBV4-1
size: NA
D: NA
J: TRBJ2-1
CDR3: CASSLQGGAWWGNEQFF
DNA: TGCGCCAGCAGCCTCCAGGGCGGGGCGTGGTGGGGCAATGAGCAGTTCTTC

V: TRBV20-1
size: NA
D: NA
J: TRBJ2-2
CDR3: CSAGDPDYDTGELFF
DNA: TGCAGTGCTGGAGATCCAGATTATGACACCGGGGAGCTGTTTTTT

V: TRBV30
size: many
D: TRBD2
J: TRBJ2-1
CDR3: CAWSAGTSGYNEQFF
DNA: TGTGCCTGGAGTGCCGGGACTAGCGGTTACAATGAGCAGTTCTTC

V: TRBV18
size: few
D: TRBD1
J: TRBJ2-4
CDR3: CASSPGQRVSGRQYF
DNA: TGTGCCAGCTCGCCGGGACAGCGCGTTTCGGGGCGTCAGTACTTC

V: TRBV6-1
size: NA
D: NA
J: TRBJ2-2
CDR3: CASSPSETGELFF
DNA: TGTGCCAGCAGCCCCTCGGAAACCGGGGAGCTGTTTTTT

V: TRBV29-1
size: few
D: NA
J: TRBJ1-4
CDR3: CSVGRANEKLFF
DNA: TGCAGCGTTGGACGCGCTAATGAAAAACTGTTTTTT

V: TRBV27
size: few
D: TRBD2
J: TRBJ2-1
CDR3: CASSALAGREQFF
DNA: TGTGCCAGCAGTGCTCTAGCGGGAAGGGAGCAGTTCTTC

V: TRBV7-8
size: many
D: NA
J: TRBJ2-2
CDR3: CASSLRRDGTGELFF
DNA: TGTGCCAGCAGCTTGCGGCGGGATGGAACCGGGGAGCTGTTTTTT

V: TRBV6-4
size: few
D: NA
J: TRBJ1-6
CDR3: CASRAGNGAPLHF
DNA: TGTGCCAGCAGAGCGGGGAATGGGGCACCCCTCCACTTT

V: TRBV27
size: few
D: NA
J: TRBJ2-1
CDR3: CASTQGLLSYNEQFF
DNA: TGTGCCAGCACCCAGGGACTTCTCTCCTACAATGAGCAGTTCTTC

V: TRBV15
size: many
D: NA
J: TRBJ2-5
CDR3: CATSRVQGRQETQYF
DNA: TGTGCCACCAGCAGAGTACAGGGACGGCAAGAGACCCAGTACTTC

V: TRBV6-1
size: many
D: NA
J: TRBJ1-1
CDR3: CASRSQGGLVAFF
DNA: TGTGCCAGCAGGTCACAGGGAGGGTTGGTAGCTTTCTTT

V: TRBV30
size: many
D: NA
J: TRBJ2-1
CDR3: CAWSVQGFNEQFF
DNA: TGTGCCTGGAGTGTACAGGGTTTCAATGAGCAGTTCTTC

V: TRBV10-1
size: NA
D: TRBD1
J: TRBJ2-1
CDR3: CASSDGTGEYVLDEQFF
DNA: TGCGCCAGCAGTGATGGGACAGGGGAGTACGTACTGGATGAGCAGTTCTTC

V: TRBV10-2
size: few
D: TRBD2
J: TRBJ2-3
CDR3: CASSDPPGTSGPSTDTQYF
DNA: TGCGCCAGCAGTGACCCCCCGGGGACTAGCGGGCCTAGCACAGATACGCAGTATTTT

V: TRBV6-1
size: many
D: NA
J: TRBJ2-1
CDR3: CASSDRYSNEQFF
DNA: TGTGCCAGCAGTGACAGGTACAGCAATGAGCAGTTCTTC

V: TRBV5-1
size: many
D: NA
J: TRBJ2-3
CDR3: CASSPPGTASTDTQYF
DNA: TGCGCCAGCAGCCCCCCGGGAACTGCTAGCACAGATACGCAGTATTTT

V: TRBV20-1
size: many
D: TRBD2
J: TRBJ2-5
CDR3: CSANIAGGRETQYF
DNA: TGCAGTGCTAACATAGCGGGGGGGCGGGAGACCCAGTACTTC

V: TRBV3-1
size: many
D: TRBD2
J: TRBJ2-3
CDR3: CASSHRRTSGGADTQYF
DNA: TGTGCCAGCAGCCACCGGCGGACTAGCGGGGGGGCAGATACGCAGTATTTT

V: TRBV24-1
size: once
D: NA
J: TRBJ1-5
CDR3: CATSDNQGGRQPQHF
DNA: TGTGCCACCAGTGACAACCAGGGTGGTCGTCAGCCCCAGCATTTT

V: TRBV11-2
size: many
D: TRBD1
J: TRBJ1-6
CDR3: CASSLVVDRGSPLHF
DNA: TGTGCCAGCAGCTTAGTGGTCGACAGGGGTTCACCCCTCCACTTT

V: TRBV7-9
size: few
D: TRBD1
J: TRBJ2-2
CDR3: CASSTDRFWNTGELFF
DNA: TGTGCCAGCAGCACGGACAGGTTTTGGAACACCGGGGAGCTGTTTTTT